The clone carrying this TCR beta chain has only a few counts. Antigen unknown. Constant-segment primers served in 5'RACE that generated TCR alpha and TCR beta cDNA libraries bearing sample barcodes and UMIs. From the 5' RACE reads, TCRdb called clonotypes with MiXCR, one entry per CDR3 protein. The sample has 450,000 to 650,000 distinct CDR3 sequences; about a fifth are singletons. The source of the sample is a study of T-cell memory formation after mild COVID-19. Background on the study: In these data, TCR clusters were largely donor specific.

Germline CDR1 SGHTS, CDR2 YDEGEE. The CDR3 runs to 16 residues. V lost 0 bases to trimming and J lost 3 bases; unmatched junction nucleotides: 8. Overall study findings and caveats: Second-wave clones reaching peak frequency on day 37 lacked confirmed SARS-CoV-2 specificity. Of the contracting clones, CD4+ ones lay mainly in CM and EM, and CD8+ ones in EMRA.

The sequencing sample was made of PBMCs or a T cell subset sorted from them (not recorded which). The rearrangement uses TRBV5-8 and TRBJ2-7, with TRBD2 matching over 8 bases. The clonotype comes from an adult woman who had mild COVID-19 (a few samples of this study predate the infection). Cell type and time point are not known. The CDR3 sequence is CASSLARGGGDYEQYF. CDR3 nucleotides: TGTGCCAGCAGCTTGGCCCGGGGGGGTGGAGACTACGAGCAGTACTTC.